This T cell receptor (beta chain) stems from a study of T cell responses to AZD1222 COVID-19 vaccine. Germline CDR1 MDHEN, CDR2 SYDVKM. The CDR3 has 12 residues. Trimming cost V 7 bases and J 7 bases, with 10 bases left between them. The table came from immunoSEQ multiplex PCR; TCRdb's copy has only in-frame clones and leaves some out. Of fewer than 110,000 clones in the sample, 90% to 95% were seen once. V usage is TRBV28 and J usage is TRBJ1-4; D unclear. The specimen was peripheral blood, collected on day 0 of AZD1222 vaccination. This receptor was obtained from an adult in good health. The CDR3, as DNA: TGTGCCAGCAACTTATTTGGTGAAAAACTGTTTTTT. Its translation: CASNLFGEKLFF.